The present entry profiles one TCR beta chain with its context. The antigen is unknown. Other DNA sequences in the same sample also yield this CDR3. The data are from a study of beta chain features in type 1 diabetes. Study-wide findings and caveats: Although PCR might favor shorter templates, it would do so equally in patients and controls. The analysis here could not establish whether HLA type shapes TCRB rearrangement.

V lost 6 bases, J lost 1 base, and 4 bases stayed unmatched. Germline loops: CDR1 SGHVS, CDR2 FQNEAQ. The CDR3 is 16 residues long. Sequenced material consisted of expressed TCRB transcripts (all of the isolated RNA was reverse transcribed). Method: immunoSEQ multiplex PCR; TCRdb's copy keeps in-frame clones and lacks some. Of 200,000 to 250,000 clones in the sample, 13% to 15% were seen once. Sequencing was done on a sample of naive CD4+ T cells from blood. V usage is TRBV7-8 and J usage is TRBJ2-3; TRBD2 aligns across 13 bases. This receptor was obtained from a woman in her 40s in good health. Written as DNA, the CDR3 is TGTGCCAGCAGTCTAGGACTAGCGGGGGGCACAGATACGCAGTATTTT. Its protein is CASSLGLAGGTDTQYF.